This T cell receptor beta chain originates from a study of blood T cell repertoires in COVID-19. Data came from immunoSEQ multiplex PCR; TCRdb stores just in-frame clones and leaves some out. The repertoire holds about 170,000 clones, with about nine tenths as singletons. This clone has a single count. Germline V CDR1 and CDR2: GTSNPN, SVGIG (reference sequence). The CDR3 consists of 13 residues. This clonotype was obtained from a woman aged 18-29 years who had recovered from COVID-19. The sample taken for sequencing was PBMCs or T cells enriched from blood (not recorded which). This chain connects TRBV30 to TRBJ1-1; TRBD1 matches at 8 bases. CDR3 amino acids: CGLDREDTARAFF. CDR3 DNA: TGTGGTCTGGACAGGGAGGACACTGCGAGGGCTTTCTTT.